This T cell receptor (beta chain) came from a study of blood T cell repertoires in COVID-19. Study background: Sites in the United States, Italy and Spain provided acute and convalescent COVID-19 samples. T cells, B-cell-depleted T cells, or PBMCs provided the cDNA or gDNA that served as material.

Authors' methods: Estimation of nucleated cell counts was performed using reference gene primer amplification. The method was immunoSEQ multiplex PCR; TCRdb's version includes in-frame clones alone and lacks a portion of them. Clone size and the V and J calls come from that table; the DNA yielded D and trimming. The sample holds around 250,000 clones, 86% seen once. The CDR3 loop spans 14 amino acids. In germline, CDR1 is MDHEN, CDR2 SYDVKM. Trimming removed 3 bases from V and 2 bases from J, with 10 bases in between. Source material: peripheral blood. This chain uses TRBV28 with TRBJ1-2, with D unresolved. The source of this sequence is a man older than 75 with acute or convalescent COVID-19. The CDR3 sequence: CASSLEIKNYGYTF. The CDR3 nucleotides read TGTGCCAGCAGTTTGGAGATAAAAAACTATGGCTACACCTTC.